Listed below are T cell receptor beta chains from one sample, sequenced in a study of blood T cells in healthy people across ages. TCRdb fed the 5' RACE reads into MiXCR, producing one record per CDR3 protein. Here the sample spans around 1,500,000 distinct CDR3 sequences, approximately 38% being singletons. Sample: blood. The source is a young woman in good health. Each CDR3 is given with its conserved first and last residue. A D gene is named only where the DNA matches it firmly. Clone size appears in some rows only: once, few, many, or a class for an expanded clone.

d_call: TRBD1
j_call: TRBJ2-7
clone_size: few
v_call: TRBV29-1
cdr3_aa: CSVPDRARGEQYF
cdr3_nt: TGCAGCGTACCGGACAGGGCAAGGGGCGAGCAGTACTTC

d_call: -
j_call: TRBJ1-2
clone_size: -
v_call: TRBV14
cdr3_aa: CASSQDLQGTYGYTF
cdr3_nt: TGTGCCAGCAGCCAAGATCTCCAGGGTACCTATGGCTACACCTTC

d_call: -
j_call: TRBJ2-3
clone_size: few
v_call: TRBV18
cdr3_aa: CASSLSEGRADTQYF
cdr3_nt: TGTGCCAGCTCACTGAGTGAGGGGCGCGCAGATACGCAGTATTTT

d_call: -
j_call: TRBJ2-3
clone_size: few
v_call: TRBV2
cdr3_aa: CASSEASPDTQYF
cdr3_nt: TGTGCCAGCAGTGAAGCTTCCCCCGATACGCAGTATTTT

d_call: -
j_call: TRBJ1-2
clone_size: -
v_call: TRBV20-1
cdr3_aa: CSADPGYFGGYTF
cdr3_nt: TGCAGTGCAGACCCGGGATATTTTGGAGGCTACACCTTC

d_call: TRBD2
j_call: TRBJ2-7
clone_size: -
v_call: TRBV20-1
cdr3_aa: CSTRLAGSYEQYF
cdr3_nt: TGCAGTACTAGACTAGCGGGATCCTACGAGCAGTACTTC

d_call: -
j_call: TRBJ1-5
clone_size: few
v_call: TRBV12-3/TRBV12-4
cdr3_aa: CASSEGPGAINQPQHF
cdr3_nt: TGTGCCAGCAGTGAAGGTCCGGGGGCTATCAATCAGCCCCAGCATTTT

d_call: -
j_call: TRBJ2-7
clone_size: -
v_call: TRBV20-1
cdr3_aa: CSARGEAAYEQYF
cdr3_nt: TGCAGTGCTAGAGGGGAGGCCGCCTACGAGCAGTACTTC

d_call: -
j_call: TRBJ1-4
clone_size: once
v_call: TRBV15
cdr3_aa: CATSRGTRVDEKLFF
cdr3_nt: TGTGCCACCAGCAGAGGAACCAGGGTTGATGAAAAACTGTTTTTT

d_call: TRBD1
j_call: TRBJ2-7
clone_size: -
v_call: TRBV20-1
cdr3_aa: CSARDPGTEYHEQYF
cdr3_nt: TGCAGTGCTAGGGACCCCGGGACAGAATACCACGAGCAGTACTTC

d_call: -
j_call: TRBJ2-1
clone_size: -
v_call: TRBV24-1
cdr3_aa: CATSDSWGMNNEQFF
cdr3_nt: TGTGCCACCAGTGATAGCTGGGGGATGAACAATGAGCAGTTCTTC

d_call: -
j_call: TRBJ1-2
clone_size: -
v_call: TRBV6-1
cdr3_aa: CASSERAVETMGYTF
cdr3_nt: TGTGCCAGCAGTGAACGTGCGGTGGAGACTATGGGCTACACCTTC

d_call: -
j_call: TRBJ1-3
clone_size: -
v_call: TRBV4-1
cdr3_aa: CASSQAGETGWGSGNTIYF
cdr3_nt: TGCGCCAGCAGCCAAGCAGGGGAAACGGGTTGGGGCTCTGGAAACACCATATATTTT

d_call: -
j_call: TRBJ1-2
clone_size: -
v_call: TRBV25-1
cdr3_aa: CASSASGFSGYTF
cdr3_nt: TGTGCCAGCAGTGCGTCCGGGTTCAGCGGCTACACCTTC

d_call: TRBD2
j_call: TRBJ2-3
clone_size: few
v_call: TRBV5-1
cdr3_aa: CASSPPGGSGDTQYF
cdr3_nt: TGCGCCAGCAGCCCCCCGGGGGGGAGTGGAGATACGCAGTATTTT

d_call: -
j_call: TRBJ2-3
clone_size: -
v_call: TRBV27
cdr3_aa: CASQVQFSTDTQYF
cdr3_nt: TGTGCCAGTCAGGTCCAGTTTAGCACAGATACGCAGTATTTT

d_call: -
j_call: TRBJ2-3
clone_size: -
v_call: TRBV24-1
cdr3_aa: CATSKAGAGTDTQYF
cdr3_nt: TGTGCCACCAGTAAGGCGGGGGCTGGCACAGATACGCAGTATTTT

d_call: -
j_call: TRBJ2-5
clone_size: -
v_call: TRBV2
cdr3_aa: CAIGGDTLGETQYF
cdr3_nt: TGTGCCATTGGGGGGGACACCTTAGGGGAGACCCAGTACTTC

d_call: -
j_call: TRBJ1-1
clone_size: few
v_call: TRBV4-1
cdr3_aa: CASSQGPTANTEAFF
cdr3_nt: TGCGCCAGCAGCCAAGGACCGACAGCGAACACTGAAGCTTTCTTT

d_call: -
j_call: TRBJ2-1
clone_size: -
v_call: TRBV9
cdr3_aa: CASSVEGAHGYNEQFF
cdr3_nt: TGTGCCAGCAGCGTAGAAGGGGCCCACGGCTACAATGAGCAGTTCTTC

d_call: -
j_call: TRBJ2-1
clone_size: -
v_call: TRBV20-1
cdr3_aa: CSARGGENNEQFF
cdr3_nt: TGCAGTGCTAGAGGGGGGGAGAACAATGAGCAGTTCTTC

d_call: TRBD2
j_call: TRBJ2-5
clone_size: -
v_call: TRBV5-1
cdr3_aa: CASRLGTSGAQETQYF
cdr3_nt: TGCGCCAGCAGACTCGGGACTAGCGGGGCGCAAGAGACCCAGTACTTC

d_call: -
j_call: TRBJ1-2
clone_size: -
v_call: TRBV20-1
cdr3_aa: CSARGPRRGYGYTF
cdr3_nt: TGCAGTGCTAGAGGGCCTCGGCGAGGCTATGGCTACACCTTC

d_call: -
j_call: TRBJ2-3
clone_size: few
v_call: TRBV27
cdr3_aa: CASSLVDSTDTQYF
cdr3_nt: TGTGCCAGCAGTTTGGTCGACAGCACAGATACGCAGTATTTT

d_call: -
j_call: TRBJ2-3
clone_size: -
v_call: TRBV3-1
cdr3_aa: CASSQDRDGSTDTQYF
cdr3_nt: TGTGCCAGCAGCCAAGATCGTGACGGATCCACAGATACGCAGTATTTT

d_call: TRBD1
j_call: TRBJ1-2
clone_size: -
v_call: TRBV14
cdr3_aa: CASSQLTGISAGYTF
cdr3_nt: TGTGCCAGCAGCCAACTGACAGGGATTTCCGCTGGCTACACCTTC

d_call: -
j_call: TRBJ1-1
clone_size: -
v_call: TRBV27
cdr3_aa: CACHRTMNTEAFF
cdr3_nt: TGTGCCTGCCATAGGACGATGAACACTGAAGCTTTCTTT

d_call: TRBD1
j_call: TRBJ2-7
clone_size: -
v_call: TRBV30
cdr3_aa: CAWSDDRGGSYEQYF
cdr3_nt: TGTGCCTGGAGTGACGACAGGGGGGGCTCCTACGAGCAGTACTTC

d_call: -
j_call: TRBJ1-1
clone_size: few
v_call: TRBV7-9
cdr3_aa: CASSAALIVETEAFF
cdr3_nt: TGTGCCAGCAGCGCGGCCCTAATCGTGGAGACTGAAGCTTTCTTT

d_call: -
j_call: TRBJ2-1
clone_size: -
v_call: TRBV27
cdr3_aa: CASSPGLPQNEQFF
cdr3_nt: TGTGCCAGCAGTCCTGGACTGCCACAGAATGAGCAGTTCTTC

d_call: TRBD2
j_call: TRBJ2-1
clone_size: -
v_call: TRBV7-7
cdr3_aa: CASSLRGTSGGSRSNEQFF
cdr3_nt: TGTGCTAGCAGCTTAAGAGGGACTAGCGGGGGGTCTAGAAGTAATGAGCAGTTCTTC

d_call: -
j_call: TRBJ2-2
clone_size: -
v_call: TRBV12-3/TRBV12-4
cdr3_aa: CASEGDTGELFF
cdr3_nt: TGTGCCAGCGAAGGGGACACCGGGGAGCTGTTTTTT

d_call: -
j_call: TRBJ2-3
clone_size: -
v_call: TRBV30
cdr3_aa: CAWSVMQGTTDTQYF
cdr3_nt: TGTGCCTGGAGTGTAATGCAGGGGACCACAGATACGCAGTATTTT

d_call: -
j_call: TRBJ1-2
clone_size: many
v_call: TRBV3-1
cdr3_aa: CASSHGVRNREWGYTF
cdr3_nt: TGTGCCAGCAGCCACGGAGTTCGTAACAGGGAGTGGGGCTACACCTTC

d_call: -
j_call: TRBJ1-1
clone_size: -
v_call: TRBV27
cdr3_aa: CATLNSMNTEAFF
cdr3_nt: TGTGCCACCCTCAACAGTATGAACACTGAAGCTTTCTTT

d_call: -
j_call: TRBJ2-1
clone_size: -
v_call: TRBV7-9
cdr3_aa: CAREGTAYEQFF
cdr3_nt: TGTGCCAGGGAGGGGACAGCCTACGAGCAGTTCTTC

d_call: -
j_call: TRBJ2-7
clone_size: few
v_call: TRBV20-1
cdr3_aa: CSARPTPSGSYEQYF
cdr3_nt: TGCAGTGCTAGACCAACTCCAAGCGGCTCCTACGAGCAGTACTTC

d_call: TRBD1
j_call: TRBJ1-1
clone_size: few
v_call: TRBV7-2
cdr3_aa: CASSLGPTGTGGKDTEAFF
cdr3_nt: TGTGCCAGCAGCTTGGGGCCGACCGGGACAGGGGGCAAGGACACTGAGGCTTTCTTT

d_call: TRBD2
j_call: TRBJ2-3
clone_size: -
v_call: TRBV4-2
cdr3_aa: CASSQDFGPSGGPAFTDTQYF
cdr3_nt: TGTGCCAGCAGCCAAGATTTTGGTCCTAGCGGGGGCCCAGCCTTCACAGATACGCAGTATTTT

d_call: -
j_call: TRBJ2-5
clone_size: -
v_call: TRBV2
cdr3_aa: CASSELGSGRHNEQYF
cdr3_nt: TGTGCCAGCAGTGAATTAGGAAGCGGGCGACACAATGAGCAGTACTTC

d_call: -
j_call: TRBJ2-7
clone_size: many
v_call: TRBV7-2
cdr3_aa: CASSRSSYEQYF
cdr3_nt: TGTGCCAGCAGCCGAAGCTCCTACGAGCAGTACTTC

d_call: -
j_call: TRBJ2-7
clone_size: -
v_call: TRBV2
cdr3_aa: CASSEEGLLTHEQYF
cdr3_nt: TGTGCCAGCAGTGAAGAGGGTCTTCTGACCCACGAGCAGTACTTC

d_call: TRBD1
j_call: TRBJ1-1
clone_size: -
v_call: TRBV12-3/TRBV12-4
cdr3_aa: CASITGTGPGSAFF
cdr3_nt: TGTGCCAGCATTACCGGGACAGGGCCTGGCAGTGCTTTCTTT

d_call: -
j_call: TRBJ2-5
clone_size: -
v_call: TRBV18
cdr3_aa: CASSPQGIETQYF
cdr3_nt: TGTGCCAGCTCACCACAGGGGATCGAGACCCAGTACTTC

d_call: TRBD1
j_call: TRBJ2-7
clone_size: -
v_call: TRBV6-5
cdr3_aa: CASRFGQGTYEQYF
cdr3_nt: TGTGCCAGCAGATTCGGACAGGGAACCTACGAGCAGTACTTC

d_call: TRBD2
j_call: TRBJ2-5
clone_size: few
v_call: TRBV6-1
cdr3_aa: CASSEASLTSGSQETQYF
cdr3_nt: TGTGCCAGCAGTGAAGCGTCTTTAACGAGCGGGAGCCAAGAGACCCAGTACTTC

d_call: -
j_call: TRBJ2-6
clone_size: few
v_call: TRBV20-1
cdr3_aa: CSAPDRGASGANVLTF
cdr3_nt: TGCAGTGCACCTGATCGGGGTGCCTCTGGGGCCAACGTCCTGACTTTC

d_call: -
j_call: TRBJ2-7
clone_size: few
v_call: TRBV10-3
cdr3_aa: CAIGRGGGYEQYF
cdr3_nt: TGTGCCATCGGACGAGGGGGTGGCTACGAGCAGTACTTC

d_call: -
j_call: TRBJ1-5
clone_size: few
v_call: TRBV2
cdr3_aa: CASSFIQGSNQPQHF
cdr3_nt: TGTGCCAGCAGTTTCATTCAGGGTAGCAATCAGCCCCAGCATTTT

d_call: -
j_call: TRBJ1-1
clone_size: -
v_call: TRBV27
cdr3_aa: CASSLGRTREAFF
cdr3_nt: TGTGCCAGCAGCCTCGGACGGACACGTGAAGCTTTCTTT

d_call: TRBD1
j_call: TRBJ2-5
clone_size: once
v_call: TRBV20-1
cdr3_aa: CSAERGPGKTQYF
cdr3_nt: TGCAGTGCCGAAAGGGGGCCCGGAAAGACCCAGTACTTC

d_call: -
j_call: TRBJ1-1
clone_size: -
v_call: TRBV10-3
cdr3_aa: CAITIGGSTEAFF
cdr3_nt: TGTGCCATCACGATCGGGGGGAGCACTGAAGCTTTCTTT

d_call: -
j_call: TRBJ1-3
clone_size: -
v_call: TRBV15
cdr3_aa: CATSRGQRDGNTIYF
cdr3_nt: TGTGCCACCAGCAGAGGCCAGAGGGATGGAAACACCATATATTTT

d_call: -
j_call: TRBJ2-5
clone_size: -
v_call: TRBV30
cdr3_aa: CAWRDELFGTQYF
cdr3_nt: TGTGCCTGGAGAGATGAGTTGTTTGGGACCCAGTACTTC

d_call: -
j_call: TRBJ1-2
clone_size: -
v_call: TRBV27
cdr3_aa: CASSRTALHNYGYTF
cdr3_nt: TGTGCCAGCAGTAGGACAGCGCTTCATAACTATGGCTACACCTTC

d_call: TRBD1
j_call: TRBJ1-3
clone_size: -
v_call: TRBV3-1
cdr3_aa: CASSPGQGAGGNTIYF
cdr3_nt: TGTGCCAGCAGCCCCGGACAGGGGGCGGGAGGAAACACCATATATTTT

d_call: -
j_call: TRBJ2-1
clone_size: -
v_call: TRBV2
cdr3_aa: CASSEESPFF
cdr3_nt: TGTGCCAGCAGCGAAGAAAGTCCGTTCTTC

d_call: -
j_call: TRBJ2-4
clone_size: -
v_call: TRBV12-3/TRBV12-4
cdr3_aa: CASSFFSLIAKNIQYF
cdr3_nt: TGTGCCAGCAGTTTCTTTAGCCTTATAGCCAAAAACATTCAGTACTTC

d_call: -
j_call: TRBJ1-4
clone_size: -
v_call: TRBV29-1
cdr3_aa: CSVISDEKLFF
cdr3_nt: TGCAGCGTTATAAGTGATGAAAAACTGTTTTTT